These T cell receptor beta chains were read from a single sample in a study of shared clonotypes between healthy human individuals. The repertoire was sequenced with immunoSEQ multiplex PCR; TCRdb's copy has only in-frame clones and lacks some. The sample holds some 2.1 million clones, roughly 95% seen once. Material for sequencing was naive CD8+ T cells sorted from blood. Receptor source: a man between 18 and 35 years old in good health. CDR3s include the opening cysteine and the closing phenylalanine or tryptophan. The D gene is left open where the match is weak. Clone size is shown for a subset of rows, as once, few, many or a class of expanded clone.

J gene | clone size | D gene | V gene | CDR3 DNA | CDR3 protein
TRBJ2-3 | NA | TRBD2 | TRBV6-6 | TGTGCCAGCAGTTACGACGGGGGGGCGACAGATACGCAGTATTTT | CASSYDGGATDTQYF
TRBJ2-1 | NA | TRBD1 | TRBV7-8 | TGTGCCAGCAGCTTAGTGACGGGACAGGGTGCGAATGAGCAGTTCTTC | CASSLVTGQGANEQFF
TRBJ1-1 | NA | NA | TRBV10-3 | TGTGCCATCGGGGGGGACATGAACACTGAAGCTTTCTTT | CAIGGDMNTEAFF
TRBJ2-1 | NA | TRBD2 | TRBV11-2 | TGTGCCAGCAGCATAGCGGGACCCAGTCCCTACAATGAGCAGTTCTTC | CASSIAGPSPYNEQFF
TRBJ2-5 | NA | NA | TRBV7-6 | TGTGCCAGCAGCACTCCGGGCCAGCCTCAAGAGACCCAGTACTTC | CASSTPGQPQETQYF
TRBJ1-2 | NA | TRBD1 | TRBV2 | TGTGCCAGCAGTGACCGGGGTGGACAGGGGTATGGCTACACCTTC | CASSDRGGQGYGYTF
TRBJ2-1 | NA | TRBD2 | TRBV7-7 | TGTGCTAGCAGCCGACTAGCGGGGGGGCTCAATGAGCAGTTCTTC | CASSRLAGGLNEQFF
TRBJ2-1 | NA | TRBD1 | TRBV2 | TGTGCCAGCACCCGGACAGGGGGCAGTGAGCAGTTCTTC | CASTRTGGSEQFF
TRBJ2-3 | NA | TRBD1 | TRBV27 | TGTGCCAGCAGTCCTGAACCGGGACAGGTCACAGATACGCAGTATTTT | CASSPEPGQVTDTQYF
TRBJ2-1 | NA | TRBD2 | TRBV7-9 | TGTGCCAGCAGCCCCGCCCTAGCGGGGGGGCGCAATGAGCAGTTCTTC | CASSPALAGGRNEQFF
TRBJ2-7 | NA | NA | TRBV5-1 | TGCGCCAGCAGCTTGGATGGGGGGCTATCCTACGAGCAGTACTTC | CASSLDGGLSYEQYF
TRBJ2-7 | NA | TRBD1 | TRBV13 | TGTGCCAGCAGCTTGGGACAGCTGGGTGAGCAGTACTTC | CASSLGQLGEQYF
TRBJ2-3 | NA | NA | TRBV4-2 | TGTGCCAGCAGCCAGCTATACACAGATACGCAGTATTTT | CASSQLYTDTQYF
TRBJ1-1 | NA | TRBD1 | TRBV9 | TGTGCCAGCAGCGCTCCCACCGGACAGGGGAGGACTGAAGCTTTCTTT | CASSAPTGQGRTEAFF
TRBJ2-7 | NA | NA | TRBV19 | TGTGCCAGTAGTTACGGGGCTTTCGGAACCTACGAGCAGTACTTC | CASSYGAFGTYEQYF
TRBJ2-7 | once | NA | TRBV27 | TGTGCCAGCACTTCTCGAGGGGGAGCAATCGAGCAGTACTTC | CASTSRGGAIEQYF
TRBJ1-1 | once | NA | TRBV6-6 | TGTGCCAGCAGACCTTCCACAGGGTATACTGAAGCTTTCTTT | CASRPSTGYTEAFF
TRBJ1-1 | few | NA | TRBV7-2 | TGTGCCAGCAGCTCAGTCAGGGGCACTGAAGCTTTCTTT | CASSSVRGTEAFF
TRBJ1-5 | NA | NA | TRBV30 | TGTGCCTGGGGAATCGAGAACAGCGGCAATCAGCCCCAGCATTTT | CAWGIENSGNQPQHF
TRBJ2-2 | NA | TRBD2 | TRBV30 | TGTGCCTGGGCCTGGACTAGCGGGGGAAGCGGGGAGCTGTTTTTT | CAWAWTSGGSGELFF
TRBJ1-2 | NA | NA | TRBV7-9 | TGTGCCAGCAGCTTAGCCGGACAGCCATTCAACTATGGCTACACCTTC | CASSLAGQPFNYGYTF
TRBJ2-7 | once | NA | TRBV30 | TGTGCCTTCGAAAAAGTCCCCTACGAGCAGTACTTC | CAFEKVPYEQYF
TRBJ1-3 | NA | NA | TRBV4-3 | TGCGCCAGCAGCCAAGATGACAGCCCTGGAAACACCATATATTTT | CASSQDDSPGNTIYF
TRBJ2-1 | NA | TRBD2 | TRBV5-1 | TGCGCCAGCAGTCCCTTTGCGGGAGACAATGAGCAGTTCTTC | CASSPFAGDNEQFF
TRBJ2-5 | NA | NA | TRBV10-1 | TGCGCCAGCGGGGACAATTTGGAGACCCAGTACTTC | CASGDNLETQYF
TRBJ1-2 | NA | NA | TRBV6-5 | TGTGCCAGCAGTTACGGGGACTATGGCTACACCTTC | CASSYGDYGYTF
TRBJ2-2 | NA | TRBD2 | TRBV7-2 | TGTGCCAGCAGCTTAGGTGTGGGAGGGCCCACCGGGGAGCTGTTTTTT | CASSLGVGGPTGELFF
TRBJ2-5 | NA | TRBD2 | TRBV9 | TGTGCCAGCAGCGTAGCCGGGCGGGAGGGCCCGGGTGAGACCCAGTACTTC | CASSVAGREGPGETQYF
TRBJ2-5 | NA | TRBD2 | TRBV13 | TGTGCCAGCAGCTTAGTAGTGGGAGGGGTTGCAGAGACCCAGTACTTC | CASSLVVGGVAETQYF
TRBJ2-1 | NA | TRBD2 | TRBV12-5 | TGTGCTAGTGGTCCACCTCGCCGGGGGGCGGGAGGGCCGGTTTTATACAATGAGCAGTTCTTC | CASGPPRRGAGGPVLYNEQFF